This T cell receptor (beta chain) originates from a study of T cell repertoires in cytomegalovirus infection. As for the study in general: Indicated by public TCR beta signatures were CMV infection and matching HLA type.

As regards this clonotype: The antigen remains undetermined.

Findings and caveats of the study: The cumulative frequency of public TCR beta families distinguished individuals who carried CMV together with the relevant HLA.

Germline V CDR1 and CDR2: SEHNR, FQNEAQ (reference sequence). This CDR3 has 14 amino acids. V gave up 8 bases and J gave up 2 bases, with 14 bases separating them. Using its own MiXCR run on the reads, TCRdb lists one record per CDR3 protein. Among some 700,000 distinct CDR3 sequences listed, around 35% were seen once. The genes are TRBV7-9 and TRBJ2-3; a possible D gene is TRBD2 (5 bases). The receptor comes from a human donor in good health (CMV status not recorded). Some clones in this sample may be carry-over from other donors' samples. Sequenced here: cultured PBMCs, sampled from culture after CMV antigen stimulation. Here the CDR3 DNA reads TGTGCCAGCGGTATCACGGAGGCCACAGATACGCAGTATTTT. Its protein is CASGITEATDTQYF.